This T cell receptor beta chain was retrieved from a study of blood T cell repertoires in COVID-19. Under the authors' procedure: Amplification from reference gene primers served as the basis for estimated nucleated cell counts. The repertoire was sequenced with immunoSEQ multiplex PCR; TCRdb's copy has only in-frame clones and lacks some. That table furnishes V, J and clone size, whereas the DNA furnished D and trimming. Among 300,000 or so clones, around 87% were seen once, and the ten largest hold approximately 7.8%. This TCR derives from a woman in her forties or fifties who had recovered from COVID-19. Sequenced input: peripheral blood.

Here the CDR3 DNA reads TGTGCCAGCAGTTCTACAGAAGAGACCCAGTACTTC. Its protein is CASSSTEETQYF. The chain joins TRBV6-2 or TRBV6-3 to TRBJ2-5; D remains unclear. Trimming took off 4 bases at V and 3 bases at J, with 6 bases between the two ends. Germline CDR1 MNHEY, CDR2 SVGEGT. This CDR3 is built from 12 residues.